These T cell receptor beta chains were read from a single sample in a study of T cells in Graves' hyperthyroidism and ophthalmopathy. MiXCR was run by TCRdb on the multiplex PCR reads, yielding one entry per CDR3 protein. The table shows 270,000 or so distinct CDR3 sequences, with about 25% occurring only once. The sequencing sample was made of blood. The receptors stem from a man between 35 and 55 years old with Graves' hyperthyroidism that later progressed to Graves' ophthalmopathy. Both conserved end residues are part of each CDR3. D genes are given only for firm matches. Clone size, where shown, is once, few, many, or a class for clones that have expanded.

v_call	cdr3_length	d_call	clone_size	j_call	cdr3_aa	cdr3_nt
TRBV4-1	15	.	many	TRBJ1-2	CASSQAGWGSYGYTF	TGCGCCAGCAGCCAAGCTGGGTGGGGATCTTATGGCTACACCTTC
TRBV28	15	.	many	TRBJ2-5	CASSSPAGGGETQYF	TGTGCCAGCAGTTCTCCCGCCGGAGGCGGAGAGACCCAGTACTTC
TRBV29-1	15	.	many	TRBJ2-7	CSVKAAQVSRSEQYF	TGCAGCGTTAAGGCAGCTCAAGTATCCCGGAGCGAGCAGTACTTC
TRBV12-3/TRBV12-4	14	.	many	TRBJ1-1	CASSSRTGSTEAFF	TGTGCCAGCAGTTCCCGGACTGGGAGCACTGAAGCTTTCTTT
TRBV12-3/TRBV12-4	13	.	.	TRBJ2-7	CASSFAGQSEQYF	TGTGCCAGCAGTTTCGCGGGACAGTCCGAGCAGTACTTC
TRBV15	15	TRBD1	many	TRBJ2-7	CATSRVQGNTYEQYF	TGTGCCACCAGCAGAGTACAGGGGAACACCTACGAGCAGTACTTC
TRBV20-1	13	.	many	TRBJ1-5	CSARARLNQPQHF	TGCAGTGCTAGAGCCAGGTTGAATCAGCCCCAGCATTTT
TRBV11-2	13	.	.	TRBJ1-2	CASSLDVRYGYTF	TGTGCCAGCAGCTTAGATGTCCGGTATGGCTACACCTTC
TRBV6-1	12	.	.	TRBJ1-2	CARREPPMRYTF	TGTGCCAGGAGGGAACCTCCTATGCGCTACACCTTC
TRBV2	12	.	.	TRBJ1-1	CASSVSRQEAFF	TGTGCCAGCAGTGTATCACGCCAGGAAGCTTTCTTT
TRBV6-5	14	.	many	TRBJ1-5	CASSYSDTYQPQHF	TGTGCCAGCAGTTACTCGGACACTTATCAGCCCCAGCATTTT
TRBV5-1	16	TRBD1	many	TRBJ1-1	CASSGTAPGVNTEAFF	TGCGCCAGCAGCGGGACAGCTCCTGGGGTGAACACTGAAGCTTTCTTT
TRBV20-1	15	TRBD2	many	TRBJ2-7	CSARVLAGGSYEQYF	TGCAGTGCTAGAGTTCTAGCGGGAGGCTCCTACGAGCAGTACTTC
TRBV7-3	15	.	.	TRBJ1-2	CASSLTVSGDNGYTF	TGTGCCAGCAGCTTAACGGTCTCAGGAGATAATGGCTACACCTTC
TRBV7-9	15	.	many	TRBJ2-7	CASSLAGHASYEQYF	TGTGCCAGCAGCTTAGCTGGCCACGCTTCCTACGAGCAGTACTTC
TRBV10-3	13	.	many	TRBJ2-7	CAISRLEGYEQYF	TGTGCCATCAGCCGACTAGAAGGCTACGAGCAGTACTTC
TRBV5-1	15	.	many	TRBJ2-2	CASSFLGQDTGELFF	TGCGCCAGCAGCTTTTTAGGACAAGACACCGGGGAGCTGTTTTTT
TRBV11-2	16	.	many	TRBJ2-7	CASSPITQVRSYEQYF	TGTGCCAGCAGCCCTATAACCCAGGTCCGCTCCTACGAGCAGTACTTC
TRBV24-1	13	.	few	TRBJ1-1	CATRIGGGTEAFF	TGTGCCACCAGAATAGGGGGAGGTACTGAAGCTTTCTTT
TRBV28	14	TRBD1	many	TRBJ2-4	CASSSRGNGNIQYF	TGTGCCAGCAGCTCCAGGGGGAACGGGAACATTCAGTACTTC
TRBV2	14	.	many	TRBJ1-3	CASSGFVSGNTIYF	TGTGCCAGCAGTGGATTCGTATCTGGAAACACCATATATTTT
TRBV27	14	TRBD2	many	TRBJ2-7	CASSFESGGAEQYF	TGTGCCAGCAGTTTCGAATCGGGAGGGGCCGAGCAGTACTTC
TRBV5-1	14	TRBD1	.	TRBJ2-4	CASSANYRGSDQYF	TGCGCCAGCAGCGCAAACTACAGGGGGAGCGATCAGTACTTC
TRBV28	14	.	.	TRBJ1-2	CASSLEPGTYGYTF	TGCGCCAGCAGCTTGGAGCCAGGCACCTATGGCTACACCTTC
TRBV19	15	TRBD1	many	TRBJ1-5	CASSTRGQGDQPQHF	TGTGCCAGTAGTACCCGCGGACAGGGTGATCAGCCCCAGCATTTT
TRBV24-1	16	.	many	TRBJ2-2	CATSDLETANTGELFF	TGTGCCACCAGTGATTTGGAGACTGCGAACACCGGGGAGCTGTTTTTT
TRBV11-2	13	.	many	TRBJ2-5	CASSPPYQETQYF	TGTGCCAGCAGCCCCCCGTACCAAGAGACCCAGTACTTC
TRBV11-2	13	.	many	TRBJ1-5	CASRGSRPQPQHF	TGTGCCAGCAGGGGCAGCCGCCCTCAGCCCCAGCATTTT
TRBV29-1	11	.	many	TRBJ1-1	CSVASSAEAFF	TGCAGCGTTGCTTCTTCTGCTGAAGCTTTCTTT
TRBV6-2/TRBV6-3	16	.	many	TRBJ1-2	CASNEDSVSFNYGYTF	TGTGCCAGCAACGAGGACAGTGTTTCCTTTAACTATGGCTACACCTTC
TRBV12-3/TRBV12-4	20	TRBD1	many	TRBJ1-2	CASSLGPTGGSLMQLYGYTF	TGTGCCAGCAGTTTAGGACCGACAGGGGGCTCCCTCATGCAGCTTTATGGCTACACCTTC